The clone carrying this TCR beta chain was seen only once. The data were obtained in a study of blood T cell repertoires in COVID-19. Libraries were prepared by immunoSEQ multiplex PCR; TCRdb keeps only in-frame clonotypes and omits some of them. Among some 320,000 clones listed, about 91% were seen once. Deletions cut 9 bases from V and 4 bases from J, with 12 bases between. This CDR3 is 13 amino acids long. The chain joins TRBV12-3 or TRBV12-4 to TRBJ1-4, with D possibly matching TRBD1 (5 bases). This clonotype originated in a woman aged 30 to 39 who had recovered from COVID-19. The source material was peripheral blood. The CDR3 DNA follows: TGTGCCAGTGGATACAGGAGTAATGAAAAACTGTTTTTT. The encoded protein is CASGYRSNEKLFF.